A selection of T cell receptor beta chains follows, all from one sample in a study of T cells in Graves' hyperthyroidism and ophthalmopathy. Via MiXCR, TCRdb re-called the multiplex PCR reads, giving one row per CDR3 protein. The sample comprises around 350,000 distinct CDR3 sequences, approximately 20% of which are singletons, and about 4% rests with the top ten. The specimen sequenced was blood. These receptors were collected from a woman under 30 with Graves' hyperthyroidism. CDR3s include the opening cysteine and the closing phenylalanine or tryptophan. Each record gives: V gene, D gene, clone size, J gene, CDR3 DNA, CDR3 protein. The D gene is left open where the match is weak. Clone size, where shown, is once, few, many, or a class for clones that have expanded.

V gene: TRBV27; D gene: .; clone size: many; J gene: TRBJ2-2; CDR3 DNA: TGTGCCAGCAGTTTATCGTCTTACGGTGGCAGAGGGAACACCGGGGAGCTGTTTTTT; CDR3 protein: CASSLSSYGGRGNTGELFF
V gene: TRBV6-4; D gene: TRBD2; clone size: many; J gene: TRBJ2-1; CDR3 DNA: TGTGCCAGCAGTGACTCCAGCGGGGGGGTCAATGAGCAGTTCTTC; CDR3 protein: CASSDSSGGVNEQFF
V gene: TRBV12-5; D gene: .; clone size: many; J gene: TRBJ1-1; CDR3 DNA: TGTGCTAGTGGTTTGGGAAAGAACACTGAAGCTTTCTTT; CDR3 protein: CASGLGKNTEAFF
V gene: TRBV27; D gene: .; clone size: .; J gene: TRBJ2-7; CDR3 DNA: TGTGCCAGCCAACAATCCCGGTACTTC; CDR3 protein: CASQQSRYF
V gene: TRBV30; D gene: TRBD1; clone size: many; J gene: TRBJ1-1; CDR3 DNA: TGTGCCTGGAGTGAAAAAGGGGGCCTGAACACTGAAGCTTTCTTT; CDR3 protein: CAWSEKGGLNTEAFF
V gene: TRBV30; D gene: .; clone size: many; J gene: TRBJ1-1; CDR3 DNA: TGTGCCTGGACCGTCTGGGGGTCGGACACTGAAGCTTTCTTT; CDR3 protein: CAWTVWGSDTEAFF
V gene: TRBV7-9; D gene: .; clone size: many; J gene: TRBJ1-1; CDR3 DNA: TGTGCCAGCAGCGGATCAGGGGAATACACTGAAGCTTTCTTT; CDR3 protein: CASSGSGEYTEAFF
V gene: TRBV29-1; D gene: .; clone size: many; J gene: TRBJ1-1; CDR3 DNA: TGCAGCGTTGGTCCAGGGATGAACACTGAAGCTTTCTTT; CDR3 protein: CSVGPGMNTEAFF
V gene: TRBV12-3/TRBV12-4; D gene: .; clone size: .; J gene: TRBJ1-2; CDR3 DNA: TGTGCCAGCAGTTTCCGGGCCGGGCACTTC; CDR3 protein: CASSFRAGHF
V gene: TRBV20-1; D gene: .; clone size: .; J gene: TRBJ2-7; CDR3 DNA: TGCAGTTCCGTTAGGGCGTACGAGCAGTACTTC; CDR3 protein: CSSVRAYEQYF
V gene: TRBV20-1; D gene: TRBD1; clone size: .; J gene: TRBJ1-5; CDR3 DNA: TGCAGTGCTTCTCGGGACAGGGGACTTCAGCCCCAGCATTTT; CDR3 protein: CSASRDRGLQPQHF
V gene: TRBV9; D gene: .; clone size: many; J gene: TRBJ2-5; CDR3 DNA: TGTGCCAGCAGTACGGGGGGCCCAAGGGCCCAGTACTTC; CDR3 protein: CASSTGGPRAQYF
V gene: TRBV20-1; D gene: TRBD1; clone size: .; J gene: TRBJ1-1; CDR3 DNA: TGCAGTGTCAGCAGGGGGACAACTGAAGCTTTCTTT; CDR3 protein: CSVSRGTTEAFF
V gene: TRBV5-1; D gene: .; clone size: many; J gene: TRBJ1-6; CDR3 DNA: TGCGCCAGCAGCTTCTCGGCAGGCCGTGGGAGTTCACCCCTCCACTTT; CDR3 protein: CASSFSAGRGSSPLHF